This T cell receptor (beta chain) was recovered during a study of identical twins (dated by TCRdb to 2015 to 2016). Study-level background: To test whether fetal clonotypes persist, this study deep-sequenced TCR alpha and beta repertoires from monozygotic twins, from unrelated adults of various ages, and from cord blood. To rule out contamination, replicate twin experiments were performed at different times with different library preparation protocols. Findings and caveats that apply to the study as a whole: Abundant cord blood beta clonotypes carried fewer insertions; young adult naive repertoires showed a weaker similar trend, while memory repertoires showed none. Invariant T cells such as MAIT and iNKT could partly confound zero-insertion analyses, although diverse VJ usage argued against such confounding for most clonotypes. Compared with coincidental sharing between unrelated individuals, out-of-frame TCR alpha sequences shared between twins showed an excess of sequences with low generation probability. Conclusions relied on cross-sectional statistical analysis, since the same donors could not be followed over many years. Recombination models systematically underestimated out-of-frame TCR alpha sharing in monozygotic twins but agreed with sharing between unrelated individuals. A weaker excess of twin sharing was found in beta out-of-frame sequences because the signal-to-noise ratio was lowered by fewer shared sequences.

As for this clonotype: Its cognate antigen has yet to be identified. No base quality values were provided; no much bigger clone lies one nucleotide off.

Preparation of the library involved 5' RACE. Data came from an Illumina HiSeq 2000. A universal primer binding site was added through template switching, and the final cDNA carried a unique molecular identifier so that TCR cDNA molecules could be counted accurately. Specific primers in the conserved constant-segment region were used to synthesize first-strand cDNA for the TCR alpha and beta chains. To control for contamination, every cDNA library carried two barcodes: a SMART-Mk sample barcode plus Illumina barcodes. TruSeq adapter sequences along with Illumina sample barcodes were introduced in two successive PCR steps. Sequencing of the TCR alpha and beta cDNA libraries was done on the Illumina HiSeq platform using custom primers. The study's own analysis went as follows. Raw reads were processed with MiGEC to extract unique molecular identifiers, and MiXCR was used to determine CDR3 positions. Recombination models were inferred per individual with the repgenHMM and IGoR tools using an EM algorithm. The analysis of shared clonotypes was done with the tcR package in R, with sharing normalized by the product of cloneset sizes. To study raw recombination free of thymic and clonal selection effects, out-of-frame nonproductive sequences were analyzed. The raw public reads went through TCRdb reprocessing: fastp at Q25, MiXCR clone calling, in-frame beta chains kept. Rows are combined by CDR3 protein, so each entry shows the most common genes and DNA. TCRdb, not the authors, supplied the V and J calls. For this sample the table gives roughly 260,000 distinct CDR3 sequences, of which over 12% were detected only once. The ten largest account for around 8.3% of the sample.

All donors were healthy Caucasians. Miltenyi CD45RO+ enrichment and human naive T-cell isolation kits were used to isolate memory (CD45RO+) and naive T cells from PBMC. V is cut by 0 bases and J by 2 bases, and the space between the germline ends is 12 bases. Reading from cysteine to phenylalanine, the CDR3 counts 16 amino acids. The sequence is cut down to CDR3 DNA, 48 bases in frame from base 1. CDR1 and CDR2 are drawn from the germline V gene: SGDLS, YYNGEE. Input material: memory (CD45RO+) T cells sorted from blood. What the cell subset or site label conveys for this sample: CD45RO+ enriched T cells. The sequence was collected from a woman aged 18-29 years in good health. The rearranged chain carries TRBV9 and TRBJ2-1; the D gene is perhaps TRBD2, from 6 matching bases. The bases read TGTGCCAGCAGCGTAGAAAGTAGCGGACCCTACAATGAGCAGTTCTTC. The encoded protein is CASSVESSGPYNEQFF.